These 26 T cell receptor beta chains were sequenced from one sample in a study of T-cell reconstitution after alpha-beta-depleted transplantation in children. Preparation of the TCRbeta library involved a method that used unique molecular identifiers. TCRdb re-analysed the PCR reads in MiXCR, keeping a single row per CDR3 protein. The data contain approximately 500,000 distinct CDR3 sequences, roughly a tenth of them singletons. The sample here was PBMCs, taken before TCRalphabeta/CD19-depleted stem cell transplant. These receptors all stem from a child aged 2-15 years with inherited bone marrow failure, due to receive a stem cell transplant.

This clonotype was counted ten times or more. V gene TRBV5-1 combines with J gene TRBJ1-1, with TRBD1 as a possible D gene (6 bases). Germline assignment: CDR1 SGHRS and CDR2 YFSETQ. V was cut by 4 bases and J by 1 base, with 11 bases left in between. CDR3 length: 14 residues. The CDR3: CASSQGYRNTEAFF. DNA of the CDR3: TGCGCCAGCAGCCAGGGGTATCGGAACACTGAAGCTTTCTTT.

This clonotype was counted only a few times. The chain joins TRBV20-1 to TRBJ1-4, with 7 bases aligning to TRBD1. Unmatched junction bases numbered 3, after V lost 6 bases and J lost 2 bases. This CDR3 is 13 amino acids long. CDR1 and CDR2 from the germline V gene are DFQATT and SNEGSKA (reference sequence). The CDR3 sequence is CSATGMTNEKLFF. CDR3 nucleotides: TGCAGTGCGACAGGGATGACTAATGAAAAACTGTTTTTT.

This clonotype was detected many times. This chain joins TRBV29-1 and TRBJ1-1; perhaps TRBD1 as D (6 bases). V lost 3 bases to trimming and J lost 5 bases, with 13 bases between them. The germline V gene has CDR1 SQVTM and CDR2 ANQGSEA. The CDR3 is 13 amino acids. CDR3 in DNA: TGCAGCGTTGATCTGGGGGCGAGGACTGAAGCTTTCTTT. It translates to CSVDLGARTEAFF.

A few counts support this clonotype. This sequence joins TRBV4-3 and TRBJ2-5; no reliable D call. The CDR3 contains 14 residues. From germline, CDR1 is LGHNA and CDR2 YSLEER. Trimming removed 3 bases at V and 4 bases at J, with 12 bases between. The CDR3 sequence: CASSHSGRAETQYF. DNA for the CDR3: TGCGCCAGCAGCCACTCTGGACGGGCAGAGACCCAGTACTTC.

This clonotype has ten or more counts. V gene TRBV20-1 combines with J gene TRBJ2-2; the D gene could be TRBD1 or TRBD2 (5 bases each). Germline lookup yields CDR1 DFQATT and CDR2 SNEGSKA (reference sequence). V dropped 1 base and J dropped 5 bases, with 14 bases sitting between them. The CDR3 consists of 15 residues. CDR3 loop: CSARVFDSGTGELFF. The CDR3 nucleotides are TGCAGTGCTAGAGTTTTTGACAGCGGAACCGGGGAGCTGTTTTTT.

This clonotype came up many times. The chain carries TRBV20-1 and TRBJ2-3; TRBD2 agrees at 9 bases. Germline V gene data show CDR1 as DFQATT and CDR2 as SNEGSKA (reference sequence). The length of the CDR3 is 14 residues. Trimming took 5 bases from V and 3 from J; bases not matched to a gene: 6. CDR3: CSAEAGGGTDTQYF. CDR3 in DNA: TGCAGTGCTGAAGCGGGAGGAGGAACAGATACGCAGTATTTT.

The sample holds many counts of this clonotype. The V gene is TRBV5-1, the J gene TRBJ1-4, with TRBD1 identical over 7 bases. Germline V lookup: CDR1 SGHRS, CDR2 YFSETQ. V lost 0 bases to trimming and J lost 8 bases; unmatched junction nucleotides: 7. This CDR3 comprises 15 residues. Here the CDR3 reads CASSLVGTAMEKLFF. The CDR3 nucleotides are TGCGCCAGCAGCTTGGTCGGGACAGCGATGGAAAAACTGTTTTTT.

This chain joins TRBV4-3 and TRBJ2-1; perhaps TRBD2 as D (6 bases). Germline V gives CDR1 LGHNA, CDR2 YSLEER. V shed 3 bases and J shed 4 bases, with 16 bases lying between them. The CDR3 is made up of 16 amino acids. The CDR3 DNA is TGCGCCAGCAGCCACTGGACTATCGGGACTTACAATGAGCAGTTCTTC. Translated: CASSHWTIGTYNEQFF.

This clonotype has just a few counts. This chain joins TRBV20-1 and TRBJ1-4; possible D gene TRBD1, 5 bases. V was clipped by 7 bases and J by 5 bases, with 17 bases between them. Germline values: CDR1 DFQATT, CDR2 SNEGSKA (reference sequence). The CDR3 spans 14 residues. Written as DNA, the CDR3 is TGCAGTGTTCCCCGGACACAAGAAAATGAAAAACTGTTTTTT. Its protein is CSVPRTQENEKLFF.

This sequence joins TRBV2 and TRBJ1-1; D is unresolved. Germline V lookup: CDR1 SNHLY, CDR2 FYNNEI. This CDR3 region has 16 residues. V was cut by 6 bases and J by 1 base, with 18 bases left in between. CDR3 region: CASRASGGDKNTEAFF. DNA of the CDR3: TGTGCCAGCAGGGCATCGGGTGGGGATAAGAACACTGAAGCTTTCTTT.

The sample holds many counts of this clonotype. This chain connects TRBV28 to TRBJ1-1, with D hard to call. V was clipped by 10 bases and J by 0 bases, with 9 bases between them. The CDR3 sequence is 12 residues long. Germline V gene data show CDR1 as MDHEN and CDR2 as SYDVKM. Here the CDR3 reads CAINDLNTEAFF. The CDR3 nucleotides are TGTGCCATCAACGACTTGAACACTGAAGCTTTCTTT.

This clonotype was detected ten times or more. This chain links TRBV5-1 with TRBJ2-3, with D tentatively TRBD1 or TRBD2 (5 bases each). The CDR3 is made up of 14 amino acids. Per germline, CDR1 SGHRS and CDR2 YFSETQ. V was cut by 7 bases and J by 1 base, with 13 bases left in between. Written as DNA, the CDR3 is TGCGCCAGCGGTCCTGGGGGAGGCACAGATACGCAGTATTTT. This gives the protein CASGPGGGTDTQYF.

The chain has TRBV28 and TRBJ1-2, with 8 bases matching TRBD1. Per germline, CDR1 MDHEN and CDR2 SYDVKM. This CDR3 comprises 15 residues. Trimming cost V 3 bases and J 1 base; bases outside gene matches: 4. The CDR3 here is CASSFRDRINYGYTF. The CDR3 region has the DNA TGTGCCAGCAGTTTTCGGGACAGGATTAACTATGGCTACACCTTC.

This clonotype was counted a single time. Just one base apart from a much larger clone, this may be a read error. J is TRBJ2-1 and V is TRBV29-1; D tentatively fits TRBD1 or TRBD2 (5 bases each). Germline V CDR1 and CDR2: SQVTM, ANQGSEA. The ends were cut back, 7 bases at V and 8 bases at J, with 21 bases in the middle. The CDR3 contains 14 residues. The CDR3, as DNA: TGCAGCGCCACACTAGTGGGACCGCTCGATGAGCAGTTCTTC. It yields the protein CSATLVGPLDEQFF.

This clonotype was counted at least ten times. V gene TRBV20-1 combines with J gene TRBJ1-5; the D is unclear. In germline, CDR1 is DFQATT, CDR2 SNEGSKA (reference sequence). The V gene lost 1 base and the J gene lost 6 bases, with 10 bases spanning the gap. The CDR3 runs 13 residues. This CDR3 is CSARGPGFQPQHF. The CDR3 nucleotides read TGCAGTGCTAGAGGGCCAGGTTTTCAGCCCCAGCATTTT.

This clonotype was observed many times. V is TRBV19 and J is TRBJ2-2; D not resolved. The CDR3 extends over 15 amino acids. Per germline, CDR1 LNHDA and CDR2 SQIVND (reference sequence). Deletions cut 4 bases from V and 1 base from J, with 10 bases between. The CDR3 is CASSTYYWNTGELFF. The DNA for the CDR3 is TGTGCCAGTAGTACTTACTATTGGAACACCGGGGAGCTGTTTTTT.

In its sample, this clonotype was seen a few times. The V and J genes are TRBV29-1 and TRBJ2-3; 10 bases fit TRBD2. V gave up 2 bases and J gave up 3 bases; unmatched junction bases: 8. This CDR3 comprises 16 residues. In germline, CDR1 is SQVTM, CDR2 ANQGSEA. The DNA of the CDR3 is TGCAGCGTTGAACATGGGCCAGCGGGAGGGACAGATACGCAGTATTTT. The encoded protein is CSVEHGPAGGTDTQYF.

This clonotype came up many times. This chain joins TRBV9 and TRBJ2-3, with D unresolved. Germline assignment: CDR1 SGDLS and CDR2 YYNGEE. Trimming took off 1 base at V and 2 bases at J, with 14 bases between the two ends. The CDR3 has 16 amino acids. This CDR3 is CASSVSWSSATDTQYF. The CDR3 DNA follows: TGTGCCAGCAGCGTAAGTTGGTCGAGCGCCACAGATACGCAGTATTTT.

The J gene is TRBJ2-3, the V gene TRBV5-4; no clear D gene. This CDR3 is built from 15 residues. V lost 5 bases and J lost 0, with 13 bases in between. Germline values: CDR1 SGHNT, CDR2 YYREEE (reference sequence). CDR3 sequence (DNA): TGTGCCAGCAGTCTTGGCAGCCCTAGCACAGATACGCAGTATTTT. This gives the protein CASSLGSPSTDTQYF. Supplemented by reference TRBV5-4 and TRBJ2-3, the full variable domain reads ETGVTQSPTHLIKTRGQQVTLRCSSQSGHNTVSWYQQALGQGPQFIFQYYREEENGRGNFPPRFSGLQFPNYSSELNVNALELDDSALYLCASSLGSPSTDTQYFGPGTRLTVL.

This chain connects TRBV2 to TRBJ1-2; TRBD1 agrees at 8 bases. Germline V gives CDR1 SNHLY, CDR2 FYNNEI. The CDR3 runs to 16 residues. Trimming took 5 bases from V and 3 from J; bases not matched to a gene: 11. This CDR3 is CASSNTGTGHHYGYTF. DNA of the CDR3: TGTGCCAGCAGTAATACCGGGACAGGCCATCACTATGGCTACACCTTC.

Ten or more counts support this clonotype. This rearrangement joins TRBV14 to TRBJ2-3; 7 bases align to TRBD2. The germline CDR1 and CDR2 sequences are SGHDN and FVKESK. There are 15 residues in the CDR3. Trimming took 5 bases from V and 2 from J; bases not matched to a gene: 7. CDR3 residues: CASSVTSFNTDTQYF. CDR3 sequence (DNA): TGTGCCAGCAGCGTGACTAGCTTTAACACAGATACGCAGTATTTT. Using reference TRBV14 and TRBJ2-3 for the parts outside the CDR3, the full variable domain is EAGVTQFPSHSVIEKGQTVTLRCDPISGHDNLYWYRRVMGKEIKFLLHFVKESKQDESGMPNNRFLAERTGGTYSTLKVQPAELEDSGVYFCASSVTSFNTDTQYFGPGTRLTVL.

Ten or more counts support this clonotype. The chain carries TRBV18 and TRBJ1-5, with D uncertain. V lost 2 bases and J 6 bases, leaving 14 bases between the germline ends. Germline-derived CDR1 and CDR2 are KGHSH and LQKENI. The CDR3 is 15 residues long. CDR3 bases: TGTGCCAGCTCACCAGCAGAGCCGGGGAGTCAGCCCCAGCATTTT. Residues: CASSPAEPGSQPQHF.

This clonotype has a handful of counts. DNA of the CDR3: TGTGCCAGCAGTCGGGACAGGTTACCGTACTATGGCTACACCTTC. Amino acid sequence: CASSRDRLPYYGYTF. V usage is TRBV6-1 and J usage is TRBJ1-2, with 8 bases that match TRBD1. Per germline, CDR1 MNHNS and CDR2 SASEGT. The CDR3 is made up of 15 amino acids. V lost 5 bases to trimming and J lost 3 bases; unmatched junction nucleotides: 8.

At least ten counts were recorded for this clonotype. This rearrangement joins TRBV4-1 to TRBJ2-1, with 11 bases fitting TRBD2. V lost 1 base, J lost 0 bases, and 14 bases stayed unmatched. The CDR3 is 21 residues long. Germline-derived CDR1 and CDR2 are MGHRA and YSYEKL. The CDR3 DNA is TGCGCCAGCAGCCAAGGTCTGGTCGGGACTAGCGGTCCAAGCTCCTACAATGAGCAGTTCTTC. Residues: CASSQGLVGTSGPSSYNEQFF.

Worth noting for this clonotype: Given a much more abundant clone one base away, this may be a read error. The CDR3 loop reads CATSRTRDTGNEQFF. The CDR3 region has the DNA TGTGCCACCAGCAGAACCCGGGACACGGGGAATGAGCAGTTCTTC. The rearrangement links TRBV15 to TRBJ2-1; a possible D gene is TRBD1 (6 bases). CDR3 length: 15 amino acids. Trimming took 2 bases from V and 7 from J, leaving 15 bases between them. Germline CDR1 and CDR2: LNHNV and YYDKDF (reference sequence).

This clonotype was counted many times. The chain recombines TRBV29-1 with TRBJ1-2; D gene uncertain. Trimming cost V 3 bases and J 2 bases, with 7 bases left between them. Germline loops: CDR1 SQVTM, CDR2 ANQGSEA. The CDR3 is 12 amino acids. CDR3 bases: TGCAGCGTTGATCGGGAAAACTATGGCTACACCTTC. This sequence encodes CSVDRENYGYTF. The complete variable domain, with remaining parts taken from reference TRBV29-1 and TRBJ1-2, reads SAVISQKPSRDICQRGTSLTIQCQVDSQVTMMFWYRQQPGQSLTLIATANQGSEATYESGFVIDKFPISRPNLTFSTLTVSNMSPEDSSIYLCSVDRENYGYTFGSGTRLTVV.